The 12 T cell receptor beta chains presented below share a single source sample, sequenced in a study of blood T cell repertoires in COVID-19. The data were produced by immunoSEQ multiplex PCR, yet TCRdb's version contains in-frame clones alone and is incomplete. The sample holds tens of thousands of clones, roughly 89% seen once. Input material: peripheral blood. Source of these receptors: a woman in her sixties with COVID-19, enrolled during active disease.

The V gene is TRBV27, the J gene TRBJ2-7, with D perhaps TRBD2 (6 bases). V lost 5 bases and J lost 7, with 12 bases in between. Germline V lookup: CDR1 MNHEY, CDR2 SMNVEV (reference sequence). The CDR3 is 12 residues long. CDR3 residues: CASSLLRGEQYF. The CDR3 DNA sequence: TGTGCCAGCAGTCTCCTACGGGGGGAGCAGTACTTC.

The rearrangement uses TRBV7-8 and TRBJ2-2, with D perhaps TRBD2 (5 bases). V lost 7 bases and J lost 1, with 13 bases in between. The CDR3 extends over 15 amino acids. From germline, CDR1 is SGHVS and CDR2 FQNEAQ. In DNA, the CDR3 is TGTGCCAGCACAGAACTAGTTCTGAACACCGGGGAGCTGTTTTTT. Residues: CASTELVLNTGELFF.

The gene calls are TRBV28 and TRBJ2-5; D may be TRBD2 (6 bases). Germline V gene sequence: CDR1 MDHEN, CDR2 SYDVKM. V was shortened by 6 bases and J by 2 bases, with 16 bases between the two germline ends. The CDR3 spans 15 residues. The CDR3 reads CASSLPIAAQETQYF. CDR3 nucleotide sequence: TGTGCCAGCAGCCTTCCGATAGCGGCTCAAGAGACCCAGTACTTC. The full variable domain, rest sourced from reference TRBV28 and TRBJ2-5, is DVKVTQSSRYLVKRTGEKVFLECVQDMDHENMFWYRQDPGLGLRLIYFSYDVKMKEKGDIPEGYSVSREKKERFSLILESASTNQTSMYLCASSLPIAAQETQYFGPGTRLLVL.

The J gene is TRBJ1-1, the V gene TRBV7-9; D not certain. The V gene's germline CDR1 is SEHNR and CDR2 FQNEAQ (reference sequence). CDR3 length: 13 amino acids. The V end was cut by 5 bases, the J end by 0 bases, with 7 bases between. Here the CDR3 reads CASSPRLNTEAFF. Written as DNA, the CDR3 is TGTGCCAGCAGCCCTAGGCTGAACACTGAAGCTTTCTTT. Combining the CDR3 with reference TRBV7-9 and TRBJ1-1 gives the whole variable domain DTGVSQNPRHKITKRGQNVTFRCDPISEHNRLYWYRQTLGQGPEFLTYFQNEAQLEKSRLLSDRFSAERPKGSFSTLEIQRTEQGDSAMYLCASSPRLNTEAFFGQGTRLTVV.

By frequency in the sample, this clone is medium-sized. The chain employs TRBV19 and TRBJ2-3, with 7 nucleotides matching TRBD2. In germline, CDR1 is LNHDA, CDR2 SQIVND (reference sequence). Trimming took 10 bases from V and 3 from J; bases not matched to a gene: 10. CDR3 length: 14 residues. For the CDR3, the DNA is TGTGCCACTACAAGCGGGGAGGGGACAGATACGCAGTATTTT. Translation gives CATTSGEGTDTQYF.

The gene calls are TRBV19 and TRBJ1-1; D gene uncertain. Trimming removed 1 base from V and 4 bases from J, with 13 bases in between. The CDR3 totals 15 residues. Per the germline V gene, CDR1 is LNHDA and CDR2 is SQIVND (reference sequence). The CDR3 DNA is TGTGCCAGTAGTATAGGAGGGAATGGTGGCACTGAAGCTTTCTTT. Its translation is CASSIGGNGGTEAFF.

V gene TRBV7-6 combines with J gene TRBJ1-5; D is undetermined. This CDR3 comprises 12 residues. The germline CDR1 and CDR2 sequences are SGHVS and FNYEAQ. V lost 4 bases, J lost 9 bases, and 10 bases lay in between. This CDR3 is CASSSPEGPQHF. In DNA, the CDR3 is TGTGCCAGCAGCTCCCCCGAGGGGCCCCAGCATTTT. The full variable domain, with the rest looked up from reference TRBV7-6 and TRBJ1-5, is GAGVSQSPRYKVTKRGQDVALRCDPISGHVSLYWYRQALGQGPEFLTYFNYEAQQDKSGLPNDRFSAERPEGSISTLTIQRTEQRDSAMYRCASSSPEGPQHFGDGTRLSIL.

The rearrangement joins TRBV7-6 to TRBJ2-2; 7 bases agree with TRBD1. Germline V CDR1 and CDR2: SGHVS, FNYEAQ. The CDR3 loop spans 16 amino acids. J was trimmed by 2 bases and V by 4 bases; bases with no gene match: 7. The CDR3 region has the DNA TGTGCCAGCAGCTCGGGCCCAGGGGGTAACACCGGGGAGCTGTTTTTT. It is translated as CASSSGPGGNTGELFF. The variable domain in full, with the rest retrieved from reference TRBV7-6 and TRBJ2-2, is GAGVSQSPRYKVTKRGQDVALRCDPISGHVSLYWYRQALGQGPEFLTYFNYEAQQDKSGLPNDRFSAERPEGSISTLTIQRTEQRDSAMYRCASSSGPGGNTGELFFGEGSRLTVL.

The CDR3 reads CASRDRVAYNEQFF. As DNA, the CDR3 is TGTGCCAGCAGAGACAGGGTAGCCTACAATGAGCAGTTCTTC. This sequence joins TRBV27 and TRBJ2-1, with 7 bases fitting TRBD1. Trimming removed 6 bases from V and 2 bases from J; junction bases left unmatched: 4. Germline loops: CDR1 MNHEY, CDR2 SMNVEV (reference sequence). The CDR3 is 14 residues long.

V is TRBV4-1 and J is TRBJ1-1; D not resolved. CDR3 length: 15 residues. Germline-derived CDR1 and CDR2 are MGHRA and YSYEKL. The germline V and J ends were trimmed by 1 base and 1 base, with 10 bases remaining between them. The chain's CDR3 is CASSQVPGGNTEAFF. The CDR3, as DNA: TGCGCCAGCAGCCAAGTACCCGGCGGGAACACTGAAGCTTTCTTT.

The V gene is TRBV18, the J gene TRBJ2-2, with 13 bases matching TRBD2. The V segment lost 0 bases and the J segment 3 bases; nucleotides outside the gene matches: 4. The CDR3 has 18 amino acids. Germline CDR1 and CDR2: KGHSH and LQKENI. In DNA form, the CDR3 reads TGTGCCAGCTCACCACCGTGGACTAGCGGGAGTTACACCGGGGAGCTGTTTTTT. Translating it yields CASSPPWTSGSYTGELFF. The full variable domain, rest sourced from reference TRBV18 and TRBJ2-2, is NAGVMQNPRHLVRRRGQEARLRCSPMKGHSHVYWYRQLPEEGLKFMVYLQKENIIDESGMPKERFSAEFPKEGPSILRIQQVVRGDSAAYFCASSPPWTSGSYTGELFFGEGSRLTVL.

As DNA, the CDR3 is TGTGCCAGCAGCCAAAGACGGGCCACCTCGACTAGCGGGCCCTACTACGAGCAGTACTTC. Translating it yields CASSQRRATSTSGPYYEQYF. The rearrangement uses TRBV14 and TRBJ2-7; 10 bases are a match to TRBD2. In germline, CDR1 is SGHDN, CDR2 FVKESK. Trimming at V came to 2 bases and at J to 3 bases, leaving 19 bases not matched to a gene. This CDR3 has 20 residues.